This T cell receptor (beta chain) was observed in a study of T cell changes during pregnancy in multiple sclerosis. Some clones are missing from TCRdb's copy, which holds only in-frame ones; the method was immunoSEQ multiplex PCR. The sample lists 69,000 or so clones, around 90% occurring once. Germline V lookup: CDR1 LNHDA, CDR2 SQIVND (reference sequence). The CDR3 has 14 amino acids. The ends were cut back, 9 bases at V and 5 bases at J, with 19 bases in the middle. The specimen comprised peripheral blood, sampled in the third trimester of pregnancy. The chain has TRBV19 and TRBJ2-5, with D perhaps TRBD2 (6 bases). The origin of this receptor is a female donor with multiple sclerosis, enrolled in a pregnancy study. The CDR3 spells CASRSWGDLETQYF. The CDR3 DNA reads as TGTGCCAGCCGCTCTTGGGGGGATTTGGAGACCCAGTACTTC. The variable domain in full, with the rest retrieved from reference TRBV19 and TRBJ2-5, is DGGITQSPKYLFRKEGQNVTLSCEQNLNHDAMYWYRQDPGQGLRLIYYSQIVNDFQKGDIAEGYSVSREKKESFPLTVTSAQKNPTAFYLCASRSWGDLETQYFGPGTRLLVL.